Listed below are T cell receptor beta chains from one sample, sequenced in a study of blood T cell repertoires in COVID-19. Assay: immunoSEQ multiplex PCR; the TCRdb copy retains only in-frame clones and omits some. The table records 95,000 to 150,000 clones, around 84% of them present only once. Sequenced input: PBMCs or T cells enriched from blood (not recorded which). The receptors were sampled from a woman between 25 and 40 years old who had recovered from COVID-19. Each CDR3 is given with its conserved first and last residue. The order of the fields is V gene, clone size, J gene, D gene, CDR3 DNA, CDR3 protein. D genes are given only for firm matches. Clone size, where shown, is once, few, many, or a class for clones that have expanded.

v_call: TRBV28
clone_size: NA
j_call: TRBJ2-3
d_call: TRBD2
cdr3_nt: TGTGCCAGCAGTTTTGGGGGGGGATCGGGCACAGATACGCAGTATTTT
cdr3_aa: CASSFGGGSGTDTQYF

v_call: TRBV9
clone_size: NA
j_call: TRBJ2-1
d_call: TRBD2
cdr3_nt: TGTGCCAGCAGCGTAAGTCCAGCGGGGCATGAGCAGTTCTTC
cdr3_aa: CASSVSPAGHEQFF

v_call: TRBV6-5
clone_size: NA
j_call: TRBJ2-3
d_call: NA
cdr3_nt: TGTGCCAGCAGTTTAGCTAGCAACGGGGTCACAGATACGCAGTATTTT
cdr3_aa: CASSLASNGVTDTQYF

v_call: TRBV28
clone_size: NA
j_call: TRBJ2-1
d_call: TRBD2
cdr3_nt: TGTGCCAGCAGTGAATCTAGCGGGATTTTGGATGAGCAGTTCTTC
cdr3_aa: CASSESSGILDEQFF

v_call: TRBV5-1
clone_size: NA
j_call: TRBJ2-7
d_call: TRBD2
cdr3_nt: TGCGCCAGCAGCTTGGAAGTTAGCGGGAGGGCCAGGATCCACGAGCAGTACTTC
cdr3_aa: CASSLEVSGRARIHEQYF

v_call: TRBV30
clone_size: NA
j_call: TRBJ1-3
d_call: NA
cdr3_nt: TGTGCCTGGAGTGTACAGCGGACCTCTGGAAACACCATATATTTT
cdr3_aa: CAWSVQRTSGNTIYF

v_call: TRBV11-3
clone_size: NA
j_call: TRBJ2-3
d_call: TRBD2
cdr3_nt: TGTGCCAGCAGTCCCGGGACTAGCGGGATCCATACGCAGTATTTT
cdr3_aa: CASSPGTSGIHTQYF

v_call: TRBV12-3/TRBV12-4
clone_size: once
j_call: TRBJ1-2
d_call: NA
cdr3_nt: TGTGCCACCTCGGAGAATAACTATGGCTACACCTTC
cdr3_aa: CATSENNYGYTF

v_call: TRBV28
clone_size: NA
j_call: TRBJ2-7
d_call: TRBD1
cdr3_nt: TGTGCCAGCAGTTCGCCAGGACAGGGGAACCAGCAGTACTTC
cdr3_aa: CASSSPGQGNQQYF

v_call: TRBV10-3
clone_size: NA
j_call: TRBJ1-5
d_call: NA
cdr3_nt: TGTGCCATCAGTGACGGGGGGAACCAGCCCCAGCATTTT
cdr3_aa: CAISDGGNQPQHF

v_call: TRBV28
clone_size: NA
j_call: TRBJ1-1
d_call: TRBD1
cdr3_nt: TGTGCCAGCAAGCCGACAGGGGCGAACACTGAAGCTTTCTTT
cdr3_aa: CASKPTGANTEAFF

v_call: TRBV9
clone_size: NA
j_call: TRBJ2-6
d_call: NA
cdr3_nt: TGTGCCAGCAGCCATCTGAGGAGCGGGGCCAACGTCCTGACTTTC
cdr3_aa: CASSHLRSGANVLTF

v_call: TRBV30
clone_size: NA
j_call: TRBJ2-3
d_call: TRBD1
cdr3_nt: TGTGCCTGGAGTACCGACAGGGCAGATACGCAGTATTTT
cdr3_aa: CAWSTDRADTQYF

v_call: TRBV28
clone_size: NA
j_call: TRBJ2-3
d_call: TRBD2
cdr3_nt: TGTGCCAGCAGTACTCCCAGGGAGGGTATTGGTACGCAGTATTTT
cdr3_aa: CASSTPREGIGTQYF

v_call: TRBV29-1
clone_size: NA
j_call: TRBJ1-2
d_call: TRBD1
cdr3_nt: TGCAGCGTTGGGCAAGGACAGGGAATTGGCTACACCTTC
cdr3_aa: CSVGQGQGIGYTF

v_call: TRBV19
clone_size: NA
j_call: TRBJ2-7
d_call: TRBD2
cdr3_nt: TGTGCCAGTAGTCCTCTGGGAGGGAACGAGCAGTACTTC
cdr3_aa: CASSPLGGNEQYF

v_call: TRBV6-5
clone_size: NA
j_call: TRBJ2-3
d_call: TRBD2
cdr3_nt: TGTGCCAGCACCCTAGCGGGATGGTTGGATACGCAGTATTTT
cdr3_aa: CASTLAGWLDTQYF

v_call: TRBV27
clone_size: NA
j_call: TRBJ1-2
d_call: NA
cdr3_nt: TGTGCCAGCAGTTTGCCGGGTGGGTATGGCTACACCTTC
cdr3_aa: CASSLPGGYGYTF

v_call: TRBV27
clone_size: NA
j_call: TRBJ1-5
d_call: NA
cdr3_nt: TGTGCCAGCAGTTTGGCCCACAATCAGCCCCAGCATTTT
cdr3_aa: CASSLAHNQPQHF

v_call: TRBV5-1
clone_size: NA
j_call: TRBJ1-2
d_call: TRBD1
cdr3_nt: TGCGCCAGCAGCCTACAGGGGGCAGGGGAAGGCTACACCTTC
cdr3_aa: CASSLQGAGEGYTF

v_call: TRBV7-8
clone_size: NA
j_call: TRBJ2-3
d_call: TRBD2
cdr3_nt: TGTGCCAGCAGCCCCCGGATAGCGGGAACAGATACGCAGTATTTT
cdr3_aa: CASSPRIAGTDTQYF

v_call: TRBV7-2
clone_size: NA
j_call: TRBJ2-2
d_call: NA
cdr3_nt: TGTGCCAGCAGCTTAGTACAAAACACCGGGGAGCTGTTTTTT
cdr3_aa: CASSLVQNTGELFF

v_call: TRBV5-1
clone_size: NA
j_call: TRBJ2-1
d_call: NA
cdr3_nt: TGCGCCAGCAGCTTGGTAGCTTCAAGCTCCTACAATGAGCAGTTCTTC
cdr3_aa: CASSLVASSSYNEQFF

v_call: TRBV19
clone_size: NA
j_call: TRBJ2-1
d_call: TRBD2
cdr3_nt: TGTGCCAGTAGTGCCCGACTAGCGGGAGGTCACTACAATGAGCAGTTCTTC
cdr3_aa: CASSARLAGGHYNEQFF

v_call: TRBV28
clone_size: NA
j_call: TRBJ1-6
d_call: TRBD1
cdr3_nt: TGTGCCAGCAGTTTAAGTGACAGGGGGCGGTCACCCCTCCACTTT
cdr3_aa: CASSLSDRGRSPLHF

v_call: TRBV5-1
clone_size: NA
j_call: TRBJ1-6
d_call: TRBD1
cdr3_nt: TGCGCCAGCAGAAATCAGGGGGCGAATTATAATTCACCCCTCCACTTT
cdr3_aa: CASRNQGANYNSPLHF

v_call: TRBV18
clone_size: NA
j_call: TRBJ2-1
d_call: NA
cdr3_nt: TGTGCCAGCTCACCCCCTGGTTTTGAGGAGGACTACAATGAGCAGTTCTTC
cdr3_aa: CASSPPGFEEDYNEQFF

v_call: TRBV19
clone_size: NA
j_call: TRBJ1-2
d_call: TRBD1
cdr3_nt: TGTGCCAGTAGTACCTCCCCGGACAGGACTAACTATGGCTACACCTTC
cdr3_aa: CASSTSPDRTNYGYTF

v_call: TRBV19
clone_size: NA
j_call: TRBJ2-5
d_call: NA
cdr3_nt: TGTGCCAGTATGGTCACAGGCCAAGAGACCCAGTACTTC
cdr3_aa: CASMVTGQETQYF

v_call: TRBV7-9
clone_size: NA
j_call: TRBJ2-3
d_call: NA
cdr3_nt: TGTGCCAGCAGCTTCATTGCGGGGAGCACAGATACGCAGTATTTT
cdr3_aa: CASSFIAGSTDTQYF

v_call: TRBV19
clone_size: NA
j_call: TRBJ1-5
d_call: NA
cdr3_nt: TGTGCCAGTAGTTCATCAACAGGAAATCAGCCCCAGCATTTT
cdr3_aa: CASSSSTGNQPQHF

v_call: TRBV3-1/TRBV3-2
clone_size: NA
j_call: TRBJ2-1
d_call: NA
cdr3_nt: TGTGCCAGCAGCCAAGACAGGGGTAGCTCCTACAATGAGCAGTTCTTC
cdr3_aa: CASSQDRGSSYNEQFF

v_call: TRBV2
clone_size: NA
j_call: TRBJ1-4
d_call: TRBD1
cdr3_nt: TGTGCCAGCACGGGGGACAGGCTTAATGAAAAACTGTTTTTT
cdr3_aa: CASTGDRLNEKLFF

v_call: TRBV18
clone_size: once
j_call: TRBJ2-7
d_call: TRBD1
cdr3_nt: TGTGCCAGCTCAAACCGACAGGGGCACGAGCAGTACTTC
cdr3_aa: CASSNRQGHEQYF

v_call: TRBV28
clone_size: NA
j_call: TRBJ1-2
d_call: NA
cdr3_nt: TGTGCCAGCAGTCCCAGGTCCTTGCCCCTCGGCTACACCTTC
cdr3_aa: CASSPRSLPLGYTF

v_call: TRBV4-3
clone_size: NA
j_call: TRBJ1-2
d_call: NA
cdr3_nt: TGCGCCAGCAGCCAGATCCCAATAAAAAGCGGCTACACCTTC
cdr3_aa: CASSQIPIKSGYTF

v_call: TRBV5-4
clone_size: few
j_call: TRBJ2-7
d_call: TRBD2
cdr3_nt: TGTGCCAGCAGCCCCGGACTAGCGGGAGGGGGTGAGCAGTACTTC
cdr3_aa: CASSPGLAGGGEQYF

v_call: TRBV2
clone_size: NA
j_call: TRBJ2-5
d_call: NA
cdr3_nt: TGTGCCAGCAGTATGTCGGGGCAAGAGACCCAGTACTTC
cdr3_aa: CASSMSGQETQYF

v_call: TRBV28
clone_size: NA
j_call: TRBJ1-6
d_call: TRBD1
cdr3_nt: TGTGCCAGCAGTTCCCAGGGGGGCTATAATTCACCCCTCCACTTT
cdr3_aa: CASSSQGGYNSPLHF

v_call: TRBV19
clone_size: NA
j_call: TRBJ2-7
d_call: TRBD1
cdr3_nt: TGTGCCAGTAGTGTCGGGACAGGGGGAGCCTACGAGCAGTACTTC
cdr3_aa: CASSVGTGGAYEQYF

v_call: TRBV7-2
clone_size: NA
j_call: TRBJ1-2
d_call: NA
cdr3_nt: TGTGCCAGCAGCCGCGGGACTACTAACTATGGCTACACCTTC
cdr3_aa: CASSRGTTNYGYTF

v_call: TRBV6-1
clone_size: NA
j_call: TRBJ2-6
d_call: NA
cdr3_nt: TGTGCCAGCAGTGAAAAGGGGGCTGGGGCCAACGTCCTGACTTTC
cdr3_aa: CASSEKGAGANVLTF

v_call: TRBV14
clone_size: NA
j_call: TRBJ1-1
d_call: NA
cdr3_nt: TGTGCCAGCAGCCAGGATCCACGGGTAACGGGGGGAGCTTTCTTT
cdr3_aa: CASSQDPRVTGGAFF

v_call: TRBV18
clone_size: NA
j_call: TRBJ1-4
d_call: NA
cdr3_nt: TGTGCCAGCTCACCAGCGGACTTTAATGAAAAACTGTTTTTT
cdr3_aa: CASSPADFNEKLFF

v_call: TRBV28
clone_size: few
j_call: TRBJ2-2
d_call: TRBD2
cdr3_nt: TGTGCCAGCAGTTTAACGCGGGAGGGCACCGGGGAGCTGTTTTTT
cdr3_aa: CASSLTREGTGELFF

v_call: TRBV6-2/TRBV6-3
clone_size: many
j_call: TRBJ2-3
d_call: NA
cdr3_nt: TGTGCCAGCAGTCTCAGCACAGATACGCAGTATTTT
cdr3_aa: CASSLSTDTQYF

v_call: TRBV14
clone_size: NA
j_call: TRBJ2-7
d_call: TRBD2
cdr3_nt: TGTGCCAGCAGCCCCACTAGGGGTCAGCGGGACTACGAGCAGTACTTC
cdr3_aa: CASSPTRGQRDYEQYF